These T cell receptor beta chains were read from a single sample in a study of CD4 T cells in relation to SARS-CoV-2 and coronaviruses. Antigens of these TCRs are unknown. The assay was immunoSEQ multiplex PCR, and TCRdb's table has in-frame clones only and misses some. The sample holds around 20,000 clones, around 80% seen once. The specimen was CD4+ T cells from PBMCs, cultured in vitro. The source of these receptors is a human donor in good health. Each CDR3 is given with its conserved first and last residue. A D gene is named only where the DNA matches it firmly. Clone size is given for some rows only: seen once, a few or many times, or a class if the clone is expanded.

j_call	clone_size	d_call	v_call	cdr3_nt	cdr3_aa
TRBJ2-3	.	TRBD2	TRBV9	TGTGCCAGCAGCCGAGGGACTAGCGGGGTTGCCACAGATACGCAGTATTTT	CASSRGTSGVATDTQYF
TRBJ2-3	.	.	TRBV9	TGTGCCAGCAGCGTAGCCGCGGCGCCTACTAGCACAGATACGCAGTATTTT	CASSVAAAPTSTDTQYF
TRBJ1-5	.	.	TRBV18	TGTGCCAGCTCGGGAGGGCCCCCTGGGGTAAATCAGCCCCAGCATTTT	CASSGGPPGVNQPQHF
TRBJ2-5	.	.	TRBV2	TGTGCCAGCAGTGCTAACCAAGAGACCCAGTACTTC	CASSANQETQYF
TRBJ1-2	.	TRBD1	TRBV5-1	TGCGCCAGCAACCCGGGACAGGGGAACTATGGCTACACCTTC	CASNPGQGNYGYTF
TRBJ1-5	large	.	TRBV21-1	TGTGCCAGACCGGGGCAGGGGCCCCAGCATTTT	CARPGQGPQHF
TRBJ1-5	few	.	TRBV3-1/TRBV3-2	TGTGCCAGCAGCCAAGATTACGGTAATCAGCCCCAGCATTTT	CASSQDYGNQPQHF
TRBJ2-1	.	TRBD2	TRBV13	TGTGCCAGCAGCCAAGGACTAGCGGTAACCTACAATGAGCAGTTCTTC	CASSQGLAVTYNEQFF
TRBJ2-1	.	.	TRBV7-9	TGTGCCAGCAGCTTAGTTCTGGTTGGATACAATGAGCAGTTCTTC	CASSLVLVGYNEQFF
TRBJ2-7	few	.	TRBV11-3	TGTGCCAGCAGCTTAGGTAGGGATCGCGAGCAGTACTTC	CASSLGRDREQYF
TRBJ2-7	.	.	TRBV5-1	TGCGCCAGCAGCTTGTCCGGCTACGAGCAGTACTTC	CASSLSGYEQYF
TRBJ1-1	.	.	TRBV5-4	TGTGCCAGCAGCTTGGCGGGCAGGGGACGGGGGAACACTGAAGCTTTCTTT	CASSLAGRGRGNTEAFF
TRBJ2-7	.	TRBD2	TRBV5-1	TGCGCCAGCAGCTTGGTGCGGGAGGGACCCTACGAGCAGTACTTC	CASSLVREGPYEQYF
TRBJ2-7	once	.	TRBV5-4	TGTGCCAGCAGCCCTGGTATTCTGACTTCCTACGAGCAGTACTTC	CASSPGILTSYEQYF
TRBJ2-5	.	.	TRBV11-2	TGTGCCAGCAGCTCCCAGGGGAACCAAGAGACCCAGTACTTC	CASSSQGNQETQYF
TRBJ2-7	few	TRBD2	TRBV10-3	TGTGCCATCAGCGGGACTAGCGGGAGCTACGAGCAGTACTTC	CAISGTSGSYEQYF
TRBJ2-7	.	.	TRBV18	TGTGCCAGCTCAGACTATTCCGAGCAGTACTTC	CASSDYSEQYF
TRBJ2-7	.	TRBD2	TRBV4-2	TGTGCCAGCAGCCAAGCGACTAGCAGCTCCTACGAGCAGTACTTC	CASSQATSSSYEQYF
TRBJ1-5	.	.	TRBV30	TGTGCCTGGAGCGAGGGTTTACAGCCCCAGCATTTT	CAWSEGLQPQHF
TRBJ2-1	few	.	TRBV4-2	TGTGCCAGCAGCCAAGATCGCATCTATTTTAACAATGAGCAGTTCTTC	CASSQDRIYFNNEQFF
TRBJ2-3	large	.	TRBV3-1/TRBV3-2	TGTGCCAGCAGCCCCCGGACAGGCACAGATACGCAGTATTTT	CASSPRTGTDTQYF
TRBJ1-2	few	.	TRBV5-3	TGTGCCAGAACCCTAGCAGAAACCTATGGCTACACCTTC	CARTLAETYGYTF
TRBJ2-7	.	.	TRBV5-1	TGCGCCAGCAGCTTGGAAACAGGAGACTCCTACGAGCAGTACTTC	CASSLETGDSYEQYF
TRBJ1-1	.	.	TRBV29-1	TGCAGCGCCGACCGGGACACTCTGAACACTGAAGCTTTCTTT	CSADRDTLNTEAFF
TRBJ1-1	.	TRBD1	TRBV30	TGTGCCTGGAGTAGGGAACAGGGGGGGTCCACTGAAGCTTTCTTT	CAWSREQGGSTEAFF
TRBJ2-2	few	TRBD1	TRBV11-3	TGTGCCAGCAGCTACCGGACAGGAAACACCGGGGAGCTGTTTTTT	CASSYRTGNTGELFF
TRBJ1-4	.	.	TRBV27	TGTGCCAGCAGTTTTTTAGGGGGGGGTAATGAAAAACTGTTTTTT	CASSFLGGGNEKLFF
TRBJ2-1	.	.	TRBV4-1	TGCGCCAGCAGTAGGGCGGGCTACAATGAGCAGTTCTTC	CASSRAGYNEQFF
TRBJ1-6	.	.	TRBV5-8	TGTGCCAGCAGCTCGGACCGGAGGGCCCTCCACTTT	CASSSDRRALHF
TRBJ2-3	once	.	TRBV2	TGTGCCAGCAGCCAGGGGGGGTTCACAGATACGCAGTATTTT	CASSQGGFTDTQYF
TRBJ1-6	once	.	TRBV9	TGTGCCAGCTCTCTCAGCTCCTATAATTCACCCCTCCACTTT	CASSLSSYNSPLHF
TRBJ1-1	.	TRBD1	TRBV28	TGTGCCTCAGGGGGATTGAACACTGAAGCTTTCTTT	CASGGLNTEAFF
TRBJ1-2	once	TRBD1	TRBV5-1	TGCGCCAGCAGCCGAACGGCAGGACAGGGCGCTGGTGGCTACACCTTC	CASSRTAGQGAGGYTF
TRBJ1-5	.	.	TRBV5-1	TGCGCCAGCAGCACGGATAGCAATCAGCCCCAGCATTTT	CASSTDSNQPQHF
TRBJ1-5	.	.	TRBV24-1	TGTGCCACCAGTGGGGCTAATCAGCCCCAGCATTTT	CATSGANQPQHF
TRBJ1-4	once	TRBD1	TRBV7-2	TGTGCCAGCAGCCACGCGACAGGGGATAATGAAAAACTGTTTTTT	CASSHATGDNEKLFF
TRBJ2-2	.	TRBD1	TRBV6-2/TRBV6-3	TGTGCCAGCAGTGGGCGGGGACAGGGATTCACTGGCACCGGGGAGCTGTTTTTT	CASSGRGQGFTGTGELFF
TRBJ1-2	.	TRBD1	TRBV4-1	TGCGCCAGCAGCCATACCCTCAACCCCGGGACAGACTATGGCTACACCTTC	CASSHTLNPGTDYGYTF
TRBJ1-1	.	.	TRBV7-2	TGTGCCAGCAGCCCAGGCCCGCGGTCGGGCACTGAAGCTTTCTTT	CASSPGPRSGTEAFF
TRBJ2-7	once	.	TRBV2	TGTGCCAGCAGTGATTTTGGACAGTACGAGCAGTACTTC	CASSDFGQYEQYF
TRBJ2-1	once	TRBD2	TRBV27	TGTGCCAGCGCTTCTGCGACGGGAGGGCCGGCCAATGAGCAGTTCTTC	CASASATGGPANEQFF
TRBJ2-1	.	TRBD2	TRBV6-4	TGTGCCAGCAGTGACTCGACTAGCGGGAGTGAGCAGTTCTTC	CASSDSTSGSEQFF
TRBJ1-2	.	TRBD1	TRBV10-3	TGTGCCATCAGTGAGTCGAGGGACAGAGCGTTCTACACCTTC	CAISESRDRAFYTF
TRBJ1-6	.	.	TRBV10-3	TGTGCCATCAGTGGTCGGGAGAGTCCAGATTCACCCCTCCACTTT	CAISGRESPDSPLHF